This T cell receptor beta chain was obtained from a study of OX40 agonist ivuxolimab in advanced cancers. Study overall: Partial responses occurred in three patients (one hepatocellular carcinoma, two cutaneous melanoma).

Study conclusions and caveats: Dose levels from 0.1 to 3.0 mg/kg saw CD4+ and CD8+ blood T cells expand clonally by week 6.

Here immunoSEQ multiplex PCR was the method, and the copy in TCRdb shows in-frame clones only, minus some. This sample carries 75,000 to 100,000 clones, 87% of them seen once, and the ten largest clones take about 0.32%. Worth noting for this clone: The antigen remains unidentified. The same CDR3 also results from other DNA sequences found in this sample.

Germline V CDR1 and CDR2: KGHSH, LQKENI. The CDR3 spans 15 residues. V was shortened by 0 bases and J by 1 base, with 7 bases between the two germline ends. The source is an adult with an advanced solid tumor such as melanoma, head and neck, liver or kidney cancer. The specimen was CD4+ or CD8+ T cells sorted from blood, collected in a trial of the OX40 agonist ivuxolimab. The chain couples TRBV18 to TRBJ2-4; D not resolved. The CDR3 DNA reads TGTGCCAGCTCACCACCGCTTCTGGCCAAAAACATTCAGTACTTC. Translated: CASSPPLLAKNIQYF.